The table lists the clone carrying this TCR beta chain with a few counts. Its matching antigen is unknown. Breast cancer patients provided tissue from their axillary draining lymph nodes. These data originate in a study of breast tumors, draining lymph nodes, adjacent tissues. Study observations and caveats: Data fit most tumor T cells coming from lymph node, expanding in tumor. Tumor TCR diversity was below lymph nodes but above nontumor tissue. Tumor T cell lymph node origin was a supported hypothesis, not proven. Tumor and nontumor repertoires were significantly more similar in luminal-like than in basal-like breast cancer.

TCRdb re-derived calls from the multiplex PCR reads in MiXCR, one entry per CDR3 protein. The sample shows roughly 130,000 distinct CDR3 sequences, approximately 29% of them seen only once. The length of the CDR3 is 12 residues. With 2 bases removed from V and 11 bases from J, the gap between germline ends came to 12 bases. The germline CDR1 and CDR2 sequences are MNHNS and SASEGT. The rearrangement uses TRBV6-1 and TRBJ1-1; unclear D gene. The TCR sequence derives from a female donor with breast cancer. Some clones in this sample may be carry-over from other donors' samples. Sequenced input: axillary lymph node tissue. The CDR3 loop reads CASSERITRAFF. The CDR3 bases are TGTGCCAGCAGTGAACGAATAACGAGGGCTTTCTTT.